This entry lists 15 T cell receptor beta chains sequenced from one sample in a study of regulatory T cells in long-lasting Graves disease. Library construction for TCR beta used iRepertoire HTBI primers and Arm-PCR of CDR3 regions. TCRdb itself ran the multiplex PCR reads through MiXCR, one entry per CDR3 protein. The profile shows about 560,000 distinct CDR3 sequences, about 16% of them singletons. Regarding time point: newly diagnosed GD, antithyroid drugs for less than 3 months. RNA from PBMCs was the source of the TCR library. These same data were also listed under a study on T cells in Graves' hyperthyroidism and ophthalmopathy.

This specimen consisted of peripheral blood mononuclear cells (PBMCs), obtained at new diagnosis, from a patient treated with antithyroid drugs. The receptors stem from a man aged 18 to 35 with Graves disease.

This rearrangement joins TRBV6-5 to TRBJ1-5; D might be TRBD1 (5 bases). CDR1 MNHEY and CDR2 SVGAGI come from the germline V gene. The CDR3 extends over 15 amino acids. The V end lost 2 bases, the J end lost 6 bases, and 14 bases lay between the germline ends. CDR3 in DNA: TGTGCCAGCAGTTACGGGCAGGAGAGGGGTCAGCCCCAGCATTTT. Translation: CASSYGQERGQPQHF.

This clonotype was seen at least ten times. The chain recombines TRBV2 with TRBJ1-3; 8 bases match TRBD1. The germline CDR1 and CDR2 sequences are SNHLY and FYNNEI. The CDR3 loop spans 14 amino acids. V dropped 8 bases and J dropped 2; count of bases not matched to a gene: 5. The chain's CDR3 is CASGQGVAGNTIYF. The CDR3, as DNA: TGTGCCAGCGGACAGGGAGTCGCTGGAAACACCATATATTTT.

The table lists this clonotype with many counts. V usage is TRBV20-1 and J usage is TRBJ1-5, with a weak D call TRBD1 (6 bases). Trimming took 6 bases from V and 4 from J, leaving 13 bases between them. CDR1 DFQATT and CDR2 SNEGSKA come from the germline V gene (reference sequence). This CDR3 has 13 amino acids. The CDR3 DNA reads as TGCAGTGCAACCTGGACAGTTAATCAGCCCCAGCATTTT. It is translated as CSATWTVNQPQHF.

At least ten counts were recorded for this clonotype. One end of the junction fails to match germline, which may point to a read error. V usage is TRBV9 and J usage is TRBJ2-7; 8 bases line up with TRBD1. Per germline, CDR1 SGDLS and CDR2 YYNGEE. This CDR3 has 11 residues. In nucleotides, the CDR3 is TGTGCCAGCAGCGGAAACCGGGACAGGACTTTC. This codes for CASSGNRDRTF.

There are a few counts of this clonotype. The chain uses TRBV28 and TRBJ2-2; the match to TRBD2 covers 11 bases. CDR3 length: 14 amino acids. Trimming at V came to 9 bases and at J to 1 base, leaving 1 base not matched to a gene. The V gene's germline CDR1 is MDHEN and CDR2 SYDVKM. This chain's CDR3 is CARGTSGNTGELFF. The CDR3 coding sequence is TGTGCCAGGGGGACTAGCGGGAACACCGGGGAGCTGTTTTTT.

This clonotype was seen a few times. This chain joins TRBV20-1 and TRBJ2-7; TRBD2 aligns across 11 bases. The CDR3 contains 14 residues. V was pared by 5 bases and J by 4 bases, with 7 bases of the junction left unmatched. Germline CDR1 is DFQATT and CDR2 is SNEGSKA (reference sequence). The DNA of the CDR3 is TGCAGTGCTCCTGGGACTAGCGGAAGGTACGAGCAGTACTTC. It yields the protein CSAPGTSGRYEQYF.

This clonotype appeared many times. This chain joins TRBV15 and TRBJ1-4; 8 nucleotides match TRBD1. V was clipped by 3 bases and J by 5 bases; unmatched bases: 5. CDR3 length: 15 amino acids. From germline, CDR1 is LNHNV and CDR2 YYDKDF (reference sequence). CDR3 residues: CATSRGGQANEKLFF. The CDR3 bases are TGTGCCACCAGCAGGGGGGGACAGGCAAATGAAAAACTGTTTTTT.

This clonotype was observed a few times. The chain joins TRBV5-1 to TRBJ2-2; D is uncertain. Germline V gene sequence: CDR1 SGHRS, CDR2 YFSETQ. The V gene lost 5 bases and the J gene lost 7 bases, with 9 bases spanning the gap. This CDR3 contains 12 residues. The CDR3 protein is CASRSYRGELFF. In nucleotides, the CDR3 is TGCGCCAGCAGAAGCTACCGCGGGGAGCTGTTTTTT.

The table lists this clonotype with many counts. The rearrangement joins TRBV27 to TRBJ2-5; either TRBD1 or TRBD2 may supply D (6 bases each). This CDR3 spans 16 amino acids. Germline V gene sequence: CDR1 MNHEY, CDR2 SMNVEV (reference sequence). Trimming shortened V by 5 bases and J by 5 bases, and 21 bases separated the two germline ends. CDR3 protein: CASSKLMSRRGETQYF. DNA of the CDR3: TGTGCCAGCAGTAAACTTATGTCTAGGAGGGGGGAGACCCAGTACTTC.

This clonotype was seen only a few times. The rearrangement links TRBV19 to TRBJ1-1; TRBD1 is a possible D gene (6 bases). V dropped 10 bases and J dropped 7 bases, with 10 bases sitting between them. This CDR3 is 10 amino acids long. Germline V gene sequence: CDR1 LNHDA, CDR2 SQIVND (reference sequence). CDR3 in DNA: TGTGCCACCAGGGGCCGTGAAGCTTTCTTT. It specifies CATRGREAFF.

This clonotype was seen repeatedly, ten times or more. This sequence joins TRBV12-3 or TRBV12-4 and TRBJ1-5; 7 bases are shared with TRBD1. Germline trimming cut 7 bases from V and 2 bases from J; bases unmatched to any gene: 5. The CDR3 has 14 residues. The CDR3 protein is CASIRTGGNQPQHF. Here the CDR3 DNA reads TGTGCCAGCATCCGAACAGGGGGCAATCAGCCCCAGCATTTT.

The gene calls are TRBV24-1 and TRBJ2-1, with a possible D match to TRBD2 (6 bases). This CDR3 region has 15 residues. Between the trimmed V and J ends, which lost 4 bases and 2 bases, there was a span of 11 bases. Germline V gives CDR1 KGHDR, CDR2 SFDVKD. CDR3 in amino acids: CATSDPGTPYNEQFF. DNA of the CDR3: TGTGCCACCAGTGACCCCGGGACTCCCTACAATGAGCAGTTCTTC.

This clonotype was picked up one time. The V call is TRBV9, the J call TRBJ1-2, with 7 bases lining up with TRBD1. The CDR3 consists of 14 residues. V gave up 0 bases and J gave up 7 bases; unmatched junction bases: 6. CDR1 SGDLS and CDR2 YYNGEE come from the germline V gene. The CDR3 is CASSVEGAGAGYTF. CDR3 in DNA: TGTGCCAGCAGCGTAGAGGGGGCTGGCGCTGGCTACACCTTC. Based on the CDR3 plus reference TRBV9 and TRBJ1-2, the full variable domain is DSGVTQTPKHLITATGQRVTLRCSPRSGDLSVYWYQQSLDQGLQFLIQYYNGEERAKGNILERFSAQQFPDLHSELNLSSLELGDSALYFCASSVEGAGAGYTFGSGTRLTVV.

Ten or more counts support this clonotype. The rearrangement joins TRBV24-1 to TRBJ2-1; a weak D match, TRBD1 (6 bases). CDR3 length: 16 residues. The ends were cut back, 4 bases at V and 2 bases at J, with 14 bases in the middle. Germline CDR1 reads KGHDR; CDR2 reads SFDVKD. The DNA of the CDR3 is TGTGCCACCAGTGACCCTGACAGGCTGGCCTACAATGAGCAGTTCTTC. Amino acid sequence: CATSDPDRLAYNEQFF.

The V call is TRBV3-1, the J call TRBJ2-4, with D possibly matching TRBD2 (7 bases). Germline values: CDR1 LGHDT, CDR2 YNNKEL (reference sequence). The CDR3 sequence is 12 residues long. Trimming stripped 4 bases from V and 15 bases from J, with 16 bases between. The CDR3 coding sequence is TGTGCCAGCAGCCGTTTGGGGGGGGGGCGGTACTTC. Its translation is CASSRLGGGRYF.